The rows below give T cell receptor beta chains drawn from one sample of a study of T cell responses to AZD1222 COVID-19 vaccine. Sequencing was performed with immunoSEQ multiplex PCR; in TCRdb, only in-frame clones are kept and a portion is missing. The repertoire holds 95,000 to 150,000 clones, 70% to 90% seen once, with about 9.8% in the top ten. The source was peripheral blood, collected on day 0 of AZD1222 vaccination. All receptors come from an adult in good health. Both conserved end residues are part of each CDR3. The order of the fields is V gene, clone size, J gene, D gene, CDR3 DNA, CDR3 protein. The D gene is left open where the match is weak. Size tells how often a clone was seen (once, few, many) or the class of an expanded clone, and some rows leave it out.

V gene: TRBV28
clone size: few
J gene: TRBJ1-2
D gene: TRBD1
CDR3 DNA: TGTGCCAGCAGGCCAGGGGGATGGGGCTACACCTTC
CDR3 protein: CASRPGGWGYTF

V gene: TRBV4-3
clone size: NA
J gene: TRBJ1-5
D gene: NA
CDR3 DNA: TGCGCCAGCAGCCAAGACAGGGGTCAGCCCCAGCATTTT
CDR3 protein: CASSQDRGQPQHF

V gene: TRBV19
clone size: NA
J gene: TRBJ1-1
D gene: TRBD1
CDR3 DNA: TGTGCCAGTAGTATTTCCCCGACAGGGGTGGGAACTGAAGCTTTCTTT
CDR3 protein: CASSISPTGVGTEAFF

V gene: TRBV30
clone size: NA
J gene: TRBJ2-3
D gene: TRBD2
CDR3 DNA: TGTGCCCAACGACTAGCGGGAGGATGGGGCACAGATACGCAGTATTTT
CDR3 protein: CAQRLAGGWGTDTQYF

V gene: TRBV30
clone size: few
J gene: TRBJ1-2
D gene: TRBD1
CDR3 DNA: TGTGCCTGGAGTGTACAGGGGACAGGAGGGTATGGCTACACCTTC
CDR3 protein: CAWSVQGTGGYGYTF

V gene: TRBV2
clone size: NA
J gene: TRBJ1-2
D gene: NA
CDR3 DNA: TGTGCCAGCACGATTAACTATGGCTACACCTTC
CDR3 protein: CASTINYGYTF

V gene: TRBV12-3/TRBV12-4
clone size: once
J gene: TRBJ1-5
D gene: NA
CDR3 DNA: TGTGCCAGCAGACTCGACAGCAATCAGCCCCAGCATTTT
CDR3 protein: CASRLDSNQPQHF

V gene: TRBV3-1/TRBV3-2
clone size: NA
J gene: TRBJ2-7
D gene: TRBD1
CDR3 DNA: TGTGCCAGCAGCCAAGATCATCACCCGGGGACAGGGGTGTCGGAGCAGTACTTC
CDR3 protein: CASSQDHHPGTGVSEQYF

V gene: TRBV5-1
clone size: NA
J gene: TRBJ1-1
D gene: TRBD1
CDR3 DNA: TGCGCCAGCAGCTTTCCCGGGACAGGGTCTATGAACACTGAAGCTTTCTTT
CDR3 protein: CASSFPGTGSMNTEAFF

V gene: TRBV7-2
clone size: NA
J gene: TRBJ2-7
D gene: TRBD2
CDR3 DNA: TGTGCCAGCAGCTTAGAAAGGACTAGCGGCTACGAGCAGTACTTC
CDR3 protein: CASSLERTSGYEQYF

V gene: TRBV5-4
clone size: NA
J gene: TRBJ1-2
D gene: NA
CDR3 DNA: TGTGCCAGCAGCTTTACAGGGCCCAATGGGGGCTACACCTTC
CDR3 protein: CASSFTGPNGGYTF

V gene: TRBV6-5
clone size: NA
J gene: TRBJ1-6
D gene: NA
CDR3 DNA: TGTGCCAGCAACGTCAGGGGAGTTAATTCACCCCTCCACTTT
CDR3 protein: CASNVRGVNSPLHF

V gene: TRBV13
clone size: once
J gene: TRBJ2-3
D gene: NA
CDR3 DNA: TGTGCCAGCAGCTTATTAACCCAGAGGGATACAGATACGCAGTATTTT
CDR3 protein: CASSLLTQRDTDTQYF

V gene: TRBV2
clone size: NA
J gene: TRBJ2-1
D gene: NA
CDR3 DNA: TGTGCCAGCAGTGGAGAGGGCCAGAATATCCAGTTCTTC
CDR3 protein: CASSGEGQNIQFF

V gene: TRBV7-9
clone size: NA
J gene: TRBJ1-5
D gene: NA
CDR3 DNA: TGTGCCAGCAGCTCACAGGGAGACAATCAGCCCCAGCATTTT
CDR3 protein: CASSSQGDNQPQHF

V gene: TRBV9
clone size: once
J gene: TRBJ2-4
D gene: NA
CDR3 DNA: TGTGCCAGCAGCCCCAGTAGGGGTTTGGCCAAAAACATTCAGTACTTC
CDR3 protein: CASSPSRGLAKNIQYF

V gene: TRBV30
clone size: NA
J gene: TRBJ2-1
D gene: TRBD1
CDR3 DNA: TGTGCCTGGAGTGTGGGGCAGGGGGCTGTGCATGAGCAGTTCTTC
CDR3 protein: CAWSVGQGAVHEQFF

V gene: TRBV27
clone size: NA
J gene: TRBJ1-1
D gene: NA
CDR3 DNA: TGTGCCAGCAGTTTAATTGACAGGAACACTGAAGCTTTCTTT
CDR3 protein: CASSLIDRNTEAFF

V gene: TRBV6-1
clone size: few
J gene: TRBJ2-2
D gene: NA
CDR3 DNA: TGTGCCAGCAGTGAAGCTGACCTAACGGACACCGGGGAGCTGTTTTTT
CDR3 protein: CASSEADLTDTGELFF

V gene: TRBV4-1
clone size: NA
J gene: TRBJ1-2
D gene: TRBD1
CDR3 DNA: TGCGCCAGCAGTCTCACGGGGACAGGGGGCGATCGGCTTTATGGCTACACCTTC
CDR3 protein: CASSLTGTGGDRLYGYTF

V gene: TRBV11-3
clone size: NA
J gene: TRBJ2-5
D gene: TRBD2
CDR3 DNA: TGTGCCAGCAGCCCCCGACTAGCGGAAGAGACCCAGTACTTC
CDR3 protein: CASSPRLAEETQYF

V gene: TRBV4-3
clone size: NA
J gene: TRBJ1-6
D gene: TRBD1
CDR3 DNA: TGCGCCAGCAGCCAGGACAGGGGTTTTCTTACACCCCTCCACTTT
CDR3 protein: CASSQDRGFLTPLHF

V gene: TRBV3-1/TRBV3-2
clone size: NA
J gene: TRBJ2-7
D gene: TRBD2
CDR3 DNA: TGTGCCAGCAGCCAAGAGACTAGCTTCCCCAACTACGAGCAGTACTTC
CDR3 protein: CASSQETSFPNYEQYF

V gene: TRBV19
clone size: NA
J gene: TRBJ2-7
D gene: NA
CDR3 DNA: TGTGCCAGTAGTATAGATGGGCGCGCCGAGCAGTACTTC
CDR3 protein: CASSIDGRAEQYF

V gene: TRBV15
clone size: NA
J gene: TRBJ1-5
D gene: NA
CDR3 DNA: TGTGCCACCAGCAGAGATAGCCGGGTTCGGAATCAGCCCCAGCATTTT
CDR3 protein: CATSRDSRVRNQPQHF

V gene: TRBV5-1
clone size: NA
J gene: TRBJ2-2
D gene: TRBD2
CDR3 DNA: TGCGCCAGCAGCTTGACTAGCGGGAGACAAACCGGGGAGCTGTTTTTT
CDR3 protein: CASSLTSGRQTGELFF

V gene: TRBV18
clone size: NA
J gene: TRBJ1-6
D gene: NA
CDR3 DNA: TGTGCCAGCTCCGAGACAAGTACAGGGAGCTCCTATAATTCACCCCTCCACTTT
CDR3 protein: CASSETSTGSSYNSPLHF

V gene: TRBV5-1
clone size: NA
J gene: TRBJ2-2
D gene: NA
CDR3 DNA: TGCGCCAGCAGGCCACTAGCAGGGAACACCGGGGAGCTGTTTTTT
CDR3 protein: CASRPLAGNTGELFF

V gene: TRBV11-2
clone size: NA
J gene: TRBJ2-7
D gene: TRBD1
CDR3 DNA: TGTGCCAGCAGCGAACCGGGACAGGGGGCCAGCTACGAGCAGTACTTC
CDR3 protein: CASSEPGQGASYEQYF

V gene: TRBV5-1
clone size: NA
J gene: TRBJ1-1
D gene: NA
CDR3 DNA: TGCGCCAGCAGCTTAATCCCCAGGGAGGACACTGAAGCTTTCTTT
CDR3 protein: CASSLIPREDTEAFF

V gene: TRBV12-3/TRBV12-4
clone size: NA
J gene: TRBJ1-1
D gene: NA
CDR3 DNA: TGTGCCGCTCATAGAGCCGGGGGAACTGAAGCTTTCTTT
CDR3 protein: CAAHRAGGTEAFF

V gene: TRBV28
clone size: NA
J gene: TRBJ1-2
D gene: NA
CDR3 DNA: TGTGCCACCCTAGCTAACTATGGCTACACCTTC
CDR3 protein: CATLANYGYTF

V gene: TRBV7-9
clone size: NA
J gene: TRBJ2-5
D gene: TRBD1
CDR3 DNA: TGTGCCAGCAGCCGACAGGGTACAGAGACCCAGTACTTC
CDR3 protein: CASSRQGTETQYF

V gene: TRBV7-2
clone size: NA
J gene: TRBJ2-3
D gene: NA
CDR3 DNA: TGTGCCAGCAGCTTAGGCGGGGCTCGCACAGATACGCAGTATTTT
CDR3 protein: CASSLGGARTDTQYF

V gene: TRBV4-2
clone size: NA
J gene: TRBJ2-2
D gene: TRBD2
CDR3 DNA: TGTGCCAGCAGCCAAGGGACTAGCGGGACCACCGGGGAGCTGTTTTTT
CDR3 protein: CASSQGTSGTTGELFF

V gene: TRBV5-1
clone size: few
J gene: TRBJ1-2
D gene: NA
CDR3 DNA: TGCGCCAGCAGCTTGGGACAGGACGGCTACACCTTC
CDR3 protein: CASSLGQDGYTF

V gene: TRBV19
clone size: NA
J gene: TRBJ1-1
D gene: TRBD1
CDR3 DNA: TGTGCCAGTGGGGAATACAGGGGGCGCGGAGCTTTCTTT
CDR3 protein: CASGEYRGRGAFF

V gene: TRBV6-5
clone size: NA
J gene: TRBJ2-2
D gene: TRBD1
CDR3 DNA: TGTGCCAGCAGTTGGACAGGGGAGAACACCGGGGAGCTGTTTTTT
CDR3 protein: CASSWTGENTGELFF

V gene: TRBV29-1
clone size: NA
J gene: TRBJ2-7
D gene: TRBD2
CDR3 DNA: TGCAGCGTTGGGGGTGTAGCGGGAGGGCCCGACGAGCAGTACTTC
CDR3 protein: CSVGGVAGGPDEQYF

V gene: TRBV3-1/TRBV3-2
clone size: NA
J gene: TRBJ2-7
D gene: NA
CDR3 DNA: TGTGCCAGCAGCCAAGATGGAGTCGGAATCCCAGGGAGCTCCTACGAGCAGTACTTC
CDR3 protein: CASSQDGVGIPGSSYEQYF

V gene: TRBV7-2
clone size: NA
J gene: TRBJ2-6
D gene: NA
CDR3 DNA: TGTGCCAGCAGCCCCCAATTAGGGTCTGGGGCCAACGTCCTGACTTTC
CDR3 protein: CASSPQLGSGANVLTF

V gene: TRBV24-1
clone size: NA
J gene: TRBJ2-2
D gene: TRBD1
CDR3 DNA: TGTGCCACCAGTGATTTTGGGACAGGGGGTTCCGGGGAGCTGTTTTTT
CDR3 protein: CATSDFGTGGSGELFF

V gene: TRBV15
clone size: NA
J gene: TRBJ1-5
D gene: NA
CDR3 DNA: TGTGCCACCAGCCTCCGGGGCGAAGGACTTAGTCAGCCCCAGCATTTT
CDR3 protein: CATSLRGEGLSQPQHF

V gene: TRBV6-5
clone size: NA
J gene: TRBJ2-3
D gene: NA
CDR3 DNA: TGTGCCAGCAGGGGGTGGACGGCCAACACAGATACGCAGTATTTT
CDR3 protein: CASRGWTANTDTQYF

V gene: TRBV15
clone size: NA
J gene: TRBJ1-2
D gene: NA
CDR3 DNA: TGTGCCACCAGCAGAGATCGCGTGGGCTACACCTTC
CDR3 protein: CATSRDRVGYTF

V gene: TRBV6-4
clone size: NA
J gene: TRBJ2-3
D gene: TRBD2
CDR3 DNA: TGTGCCAGCAGTGAGAGCGGGGGGGCTGGAGATACGCAGTATTTT
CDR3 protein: CASSESGGAGDTQYF

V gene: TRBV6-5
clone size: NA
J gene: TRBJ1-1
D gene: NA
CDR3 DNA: TGTGCCAGCAGTTACTCTGCCAGGGTGGACACTGAAGCTTTCTTT
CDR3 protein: CASSYSARVDTEAFF

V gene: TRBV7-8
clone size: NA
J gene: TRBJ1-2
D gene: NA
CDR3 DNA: TGTGCCAGCAGCTTACGGTCGCACGCGGACTATGGCTACACCTTC
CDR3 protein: CASSLRSHADYGYTF

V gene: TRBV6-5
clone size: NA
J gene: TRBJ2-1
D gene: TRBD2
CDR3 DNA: TGTGCCTGCAGCGGGGGGGCTCTGCATGAGCAGTTCTTC
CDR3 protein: CACSGGALHEQFF

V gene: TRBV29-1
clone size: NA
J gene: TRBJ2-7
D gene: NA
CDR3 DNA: TGCAGCGTTTCTGGGGGTGATACGTACGAGCAGTACTTC
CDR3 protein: CSVSGGDTYEQYF

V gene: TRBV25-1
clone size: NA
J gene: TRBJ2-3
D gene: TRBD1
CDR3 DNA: TGTGCCAGCAGTGAACCGGGACAGTTCACAGATACGCAGTATTTT
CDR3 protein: CASSEPGQFTDTQYF

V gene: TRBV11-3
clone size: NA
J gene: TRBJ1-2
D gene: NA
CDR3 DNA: TGTGCCAGCAGCCCCTGGACGGACGGCGGAAACTATGGCTACACCTTC
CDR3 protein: CASSPWTDGGNYGYTF

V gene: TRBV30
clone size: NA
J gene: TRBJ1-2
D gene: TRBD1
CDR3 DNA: TGTGCCTGGAGACAGACAGGGGGCGAAAATCATGGCTACACCTTC
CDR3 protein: CAWRQTGGENHGYTF